The clone carrying this T cell receptor beta chain was seen only once. As yet, its antigen is unknown. The data were produced by immunoSEQ multiplex PCR, yet TCRdb's version contains in-frame clones alone and is incomplete. Of 25,000 to 35,000 clones listed, 93% are singletons. The entry originates in a study of circulating and synovial CD4+ cells in juvenile arthritis. Points from the study as a whole: Measured synovium overlap likely understates the true shared repertoire. These repertoires were less diverse than bulk blood CD4 repertoires.

This CDR3 has 15 amino acids. Germline CDR1 and CDR2: SGHTA and FQGNSA. V was clipped by 5 bases and J by 6 bases, with 20 bases between them. This chain connects TRBV7-2 to TRBJ2-7; D perhaps matches TRBD1 (6 bases). The clonotype comes from a human donor with juvenile idiopathic arthritis. What was sequenced was CD4+ T cells from blood. This CDR3 reads CASSEGDLPQGEQYF. DNA of the CDR3: TGTGCCAGCAGCGAGGGGGACCTACCACAAGGCGAGCAGTACTTC.